Listed below are T cell receptor beta chains from one sample, sequenced in a study of cytomegalovirus exposure and HLA in healthy donors. TCRdb keeps only in-frame clones here, not all; method: immunoSEQ multiplex PCR. Of under 150,000 clones detected, about three quarters appear once; the ten largest clones hold approximately 2.9%. The material sequenced was PBMCs. Source of these receptors: a man aged 35 to 55 in good health and CMV-seropositive. CDR3s include the opening cysteine and the closing phenylalanine or tryptophan. D genes are given only for firm matches. Rows give clone size only sometimes, using once, few, many, or a class for an expanded clone.

TGTGCCAGCTCACCGGCGGGGTGGCATTCACCCCTCCACTTT	CASSPAGWHSPLHF	TRBV18	TRBJ1-6	NA	NA
TGTGCCAGCAGTCCGGTTGGGGGCGGCACCGGGGAGCTGTTTTTT	CASSPVGGGTGELFF	TRBV28	TRBJ2-2	NA	NA
TGTGCCAGCAGCTTAGCCGCTAGCGGGAGTCAGCAGACCCAGTACTTC	CASSLAASGSQQTQYF	TRBV7-2	TRBJ2-5	TRBD2	NA
TGTGCCAGCAGTTACCTAGCGGGAGGGCCCTACGAGCAGTACTTC	CASSYLAGGPYEQYF	TRBV6-5	TRBJ2-7	TRBD2	NA
TGTGCCAGCAGCACACAAGACAGGGTCCGGGACACCGGGGAGCTGTTTTTT	CASSTQDRVRDTGELFF	TRBV13	TRBJ2-2	TRBD1	NA
TGCGCCAGCAGCTTGGATCTAGTCGGGGGTAGCAATCAGCCCCAGCATTTT	CASSLDLVGGSNQPQHF	TRBV5-1	TRBJ1-5	NA	once
TGTTCCAGCAGCTTAGAGGGGAGGAATAATTCACCCCTCCACTTT	CSSSLEGRNNSPLHF	TRBV7-9	TRBJ1-6	NA	NA
TGTGCCAGCAGTGAATGGACTAGCGGGAGAGAGACCCAGTACTTC	CASSEWTSGRETQYF	TRBV6-1	TRBJ2-5	TRBD2	NA
TGTGCCAGCTCACCCGGACAGCCCACAAGGATTGAGGCTTTCTTT	CASSPGQPTRIEAFF	TRBV18	TRBJ1-1	NA	NA
TGCGCCAGCAGTTTTGCGGGATCAGATACGCAGTATTTT	CASSFAGSDTQYF	TRBV10-1	TRBJ2-3	NA	NA
TGTGCCATCAGTGAGTCGATCTTAGACGGAGACAGGGGCTCCAAAAACATTCAGTACTTC	CAISESILDGDRGSKNIQYF	TRBV10-3	TRBJ2-4	TRBD1	NA
TGTGCCAGCAGTCCCACGGACAGCTCCTACAATGAGCAGTTCTTC	CASSPTDSSYNEQFF	TRBV27	TRBJ2-1	NA	NA
TGTGCCAGCAGGGGACAGGGGGCAGAAGGTGAAAAACTGTTTTTT	CASRGQGAEGEKLFF	TRBV6-5	TRBJ1-4	TRBD1	NA
TGTGCCAGCAGCCGTATGGGGACAGGGACCTACGAGCAGTACTTC	CASSRMGTGTYEQYF	TRBV7-9	TRBJ2-7	TRBD1	NA
TGTGCCAGCAGCTTAACCGGGACTAGCGGGAGTGGAGGCGAGACCCAGTACTTC	CASSLTGTSGSGGETQYF	TRBV7-8	TRBJ2-5	TRBD2	NA
TGTGCCAGCAGACGGACTAGCGGAAATGAGCAGTTCTTC	CASRRTSGNEQFF	TRBV13	TRBJ2-1	TRBD2	NA